The 28 T cell receptor beta chains below come from one sample, sequenced in a study of shared clonotypes between healthy human individuals. TCRdb's table, derived via immunoSEQ multiplex PCR, lists solely in-frame clones and lacks some. The sample includes hundreds of thousands of clones, around 96% of them seen just once. The naive CD8 population came from CD45RO-negative cells selected for CCR7, without terminally differentiated effector memory CD45RA+ cells. Sequenced input: naive CD8+ T cells sorted from blood. Receptors originate from a woman aged 30 to 39 in good health.

The rearrangement links TRBV7-9 to TRBJ1-2; D call uncertain. Trimming shortened V by 5 bases and J by 0 bases, and 16 bases separated the two germline ends. The CDR3 runs to 16 residues. Germline CDR1 is SEHNR and CDR2 is FQNEAQ (reference sequence). CDR3 nucleotide sequence: TGTGCCAGCAGCCGCCCTAACGCGAACCCTAACTATGGCTACACCTTC. Its protein is CASSRPNANPNYGYTF.

The chain uses TRBV4-2 and TRBJ2-1; 12 nucleotides match TRBD2. This CDR3 is built from 21 residues. The V and J ends lost 2 bases and 6 bases, in that order; junction bases with no gene match: 20. Germline V gene data show CDR1 as LGHNA and CDR2 as YNFKEQ. DNA for the CDR3: TGTGCCAGCAGCCAATTTGTGGGTCCTAGCGGGAGGGCCGGTTTTGGCAATGAGCAGTTCTTC. Translated: CASSQFVGPSGRAGFGNEQFF.

For this clone: The junction differs from germline at one of its ends, possibly a read error. The rearrangement joins TRBV15 to TRBJ1-5; tentatively, D is TRBD1 (5 bases). Per the germline V gene, CDR1 is LNHNV and CDR2 is YYDKDF (reference sequence). This CDR3 comprises 14 residues. The CDR3 spells CATSTGFSNRPQHF. In DNA, the CDR3 is TGTGCCACCAGCACAGGGTTTAGCAATCGGCCCCAGCATTTT. The full variable domain, rest sourced from reference TRBV15 and TRBJ1-5, is DAMVIQNPRYQVTQFGKPVTLSCSQTLNHNVMYWYQQKSSQAPKLLFHYYDKDFNNEADTPDNFQSRRPNTSFCFLDIRSPGLGDTAMYLCATSTGFSNRPQHFGDGTRLSIL.

This clone was detected only once. The chain employs TRBV5-1 and TRBJ2-1; D might be TRBD1 or TRBD2, each matching 5 bases. The germline gives CDR1 SGHRS, CDR2 YFSETQ. Trimming took off 4 bases at V and 5 bases at J, with 13 bases between the two ends. The CDR3 spans 14 residues. CDR3 in amino acids: CASSPFEGHNEQFF. The CDR3 DNA reads as TGCGCCAGCAGCCCTTTTGAGGGACACAATGAGCAGTTCTTC. Drawing the rest from reference TRBV5-1 and TRBJ2-1, the complete variable domain is KAGVTQTPRYLIKTRGQQVTLSCSPISGHRSVSWYQQTPGQGLQFLFEYFSETQRNKGNFPGRFSGRQFSNSRSEMNVSTLELGDSALYLCASSPFEGHNEQFFGPGTRLTVL.

The chain employs TRBV11-2 and TRBJ2-1; perhaps TRBD2 as D (5 bases). This CDR3 is built from 17 residues. Germline CDR1 is SGHAT and CDR2 is FQNNGV. Trimming removed 5 bases at V and 2 bases at J, with 19 bases between. The CDR3 spells CASSIGPRAIPYNEQFF. CDR3 DNA: TGTGCCAGCAGCATTGGACCGCGGGCGATTCCCTACAATGAGCAGTTCTTC.

J is TRBJ1-1 and V is TRBV5-1; D is uncertain. In germline, CDR1 is SGHRS, CDR2 YFSETQ. There are 14 residues in the CDR3. The germline V and J ends were trimmed by 2 bases and 2 bases, with 10 bases remaining between them. CDR3 in DNA: TGCGCCAGCAGCTTCTCCGGAATCAACACTGAAGCTTTCTTT. Translating it yields CASSFSGINTEAFF. The full variable domain, in which reference TRBV5-1 and TRBJ1-1 provide the parts outside the CDR3, is KAGVTQTPRYLIKTRGQQVTLSCSPISGHRSVSWYQQTPGQGLQFLFEYFSETQRNKGNFPGRFSGRQFSNSRSEMNVSTLELGDSALYLCASSFSGINTEAFFGQGTRLTVV.

The chain is built from TRBV27 and TRBJ2-7; D is unresolved. V lost 2 bases to trimming and J lost 0 bases, with 11 bases between them. CDR3 length: 15 residues. Germline V gene sequence: CDR1 MNHEY, CDR2 SMNVEV (reference sequence). The CDR3 is CASSLSGRFSYEQYF. CDR3 bases: TGTGCCAGCAGTTTAAGTGGCAGGTTCTCCTACGAGCAGTACTTC.

This clone was seen only once. The chain uses TRBV2 and TRBJ2-1; D ambiguous. Trimming stripped 1 base from V and 6 bases from J, with 10 bases between. Germline V lookup: CDR1 SNHLY, CDR2 FYNNEI. The CDR3 is 14 residues long. The CDR3 DNA reads TGTGCCAGCAGTGAAGAGGGAAATCCCAATGAGCAGTTCTTC. Protein product: CASSEEGNPNEQFF.

The gene calls are TRBV7-8 and TRBJ2-5, with a weak D call TRBD1 (6 bases). The CDR3 is 17 amino acids. The germline gives CDR1 SGHVS, CDR2 FQNEAQ. Trimming removed 5 bases at V and 4 bases at J, with 23 bases between. CDR3 nucleotides: TGTGCCAGCAGCCCTGTGGCAGGGGCCGTCCCTTTAGAGACCCAGTACTTC. Translating gives CASSPVAGAVPLETQYF.

V gene TRBV25-1 combines with J gene TRBJ1-2; unclear D gene. V was clipped by 0 bases and J by 5 bases, with 7 bases between them. CDR1 and CDR2 (germline): MGHDK, SYGVNS. The CDR3 contains 13 residues. Here the CDR3 reads CASSEYPRYGYTF. As DNA, the CDR3 is TGTGCCAGCAGTGAATATCCTCGGTATGGCTACACCTTC.

This sequence joins TRBV7-2 and TRBJ1-2; D call uncertain. Germline V gene sequence: CDR1 SGHTA, CDR2 FQGNSA. Trimming took off 3 bases at V and 0 bases at J, with 11 bases between the two ends. CDR3 length: 15 residues. The CDR3 region is CASSFQNSPNYGYTF. DNA for the CDR3: TGTGCCAGCAGCTTTCAGAACTCCCCTAACTATGGCTACACCTTC.

The chain recombines TRBV5-6 with TRBJ2-7; 7 nucleotides line up with TRBD1. The germline gives CDR1 SGHDT, CDR2 YYEEEE. The CDR3 sequence is 15 residues long. J was trimmed by 4 bases and V by 4 bases; bases with no gene match: 11. The CDR3 nucleotides are TGTGCCAGCAGCCAGTCGCCAGGGGGATTTTACGAGCAGTACTTC. Its translation: CASSQSPGGFYEQYF. The full variable domain, completed using reference TRBV5-6 and TRBJ2-7, is DAGVTQSPTHLIKTRGQQVTLRCSPKSGHDTVSWYQQALGQGPQFIFQYYEEEERQRGNFPDRFSGHQFPNYSSELNVNALLLGDSALYLCASSQSPGGFYEQYFGPGTRLTVT.

This rearrangement joins TRBV2 to TRBJ2-7, with D possibly being TRBD1 (7 bases). V gave up 8 bases and J gave up 4 bases, with 15 bases separating them. This CDR3 comprises 13 residues. CDR1 and CDR2 (germline): SNHLY, FYNNEI. The chain's CDR3 is CASHGGQSYEQYF. The CDR3 nucleotides are TGTGCCAGCCACGGGGGACAGAGTTACGAGCAGTACTTC.

The chain links TRBV5-5 to TRBJ1-6; D perhaps matches TRBD1 (5 bases). The germline gives CDR1 SGHKS, CDR2 YYEKEE (reference sequence). The CDR3 has 15 amino acids. V was shortened by 4 bases and J by 8 bases, with 16 bases between the two germline ends. In DNA form, the CDR3 reads TGTGCCAGCAGCCGGATAGGGGCTGCTGATTCACCCCTCCACTTT. Translating gives CASSRIGAADSPLHF.

This clone has just one count. The J gene is TRBJ2-1, the V gene TRBV7-3; 10 positions agree with TRBD2. The junction had 5 bases not matched to a gene; V was cut back by 5 bases and J by 4 bases. Germline V gives CDR1 SGHTA, CDR2 FQGTGA. The CDR3 consists of 15 residues. Written as DNA, the CDR3 is TGTGCCAGCAGCGGGGGACTAGCGAGATACAATGAGCAGTTCTTC. It translates to CASSGGLARYNEQFF.

This rearrangement joins TRBV28 to TRBJ1-4, with D perhaps TRBD1 (5 bases). This CDR3 spans 16 amino acids. Trimming removed 6 bases from V and 7 bases from J, with 21 bases in between. In germline, CDR1 is MDHEN, CDR2 SYDVKM. The CDR3 DNA reads as TGTGCCAGCAGACAACTAGCATTAGGGGCCACTGAAAAACTGTTTTTT. It codes for CASRQLALGATEKLFF.

The V and J genes are TRBV5-6 and TRBJ2-5; TRBD1 agrees at 10 bases. The junction had 8 bases not matched to a gene; V was cut back by 4 bases and J by 5 bases. From germline, CDR1 is SGHDT and CDR2 YYEEEE. CDR3 length equals 15 residues. The CDR3 here is CASSGGQGVLETQYF. DNA for the CDR3: TGTGCCAGCAGCGGCGGACAGGGGGTGTTGGAGACCCAGTACTTC.

The rearrangement joins TRBV6-6 to TRBJ2-1; 7 nucleotides agree with TRBD2. The CDR3 is 14 amino acids. In germline, CDR1 is MNHNY, CDR2 SVGAGI (reference sequence). J lost 0 bases, V lost 6 bases, and 2 bases had no gene match. DNA of the CDR3: TGTGCCAGCAGCCGGGGGGACTCCTACAATGAGCAGTTCTTC. It specifies CASSRGDSYNEQFF.

This clone appeared once. The chain has TRBV19 and TRBJ2-1; D is undetermined. Trimming took off 1 base at V and 7 bases at J, with 14 bases between the two ends. This CDR3 spans 15 amino acids. Germline V lookup: CDR1 LNHDA, CDR2 SQIVND (reference sequence). The CDR3 DNA reads as TGTGCCAGTAGTATAGTTTCCAGGCGGTTAAATGAGCAGTTCTTC. Its translation: CASSIVSRRLNEQFF. Variable domain in full (rest from reference TRBV19 and TRBJ2-1): DGGITQSPKYLFRKEGQNVTLSCEQNLNHDAMYWYRQDPGQGLRLIYYSQIVNDFQKGDIAEGYSVSREKKESFPLTVTSAQKNPTAFYLCASSIVSRRLNEQFFGPGTRLTVL.

V gene TRBV29-1 combines with J gene TRBJ2-1, with D hard to call. Trimming took 4 bases from V and 8 from J, leaving 6 bases between them. There are 10 residues in the CDR3. Germline-derived CDR1 and CDR2 are SQVTM and ANQGSEA. The CDR3 is CSVGLDEQFF. In DNA form, the CDR3 reads TGCAGCGTTGGTCTGGATGAGCAGTTCTTC.

The gene calls are TRBV2 and TRBJ1-2; D possibly corresponds to TRBD1 (5 bases). The ends were cut back, 7 bases at V and 6 bases at J, with 24 bases in the middle. The CDR3 consists of 16 residues. Germline-derived CDR1 and CDR2 are SNHLY and FYNNEI. DNA for the CDR3: TGTGCCAGCACTGGGGTGGGGACGGTAGATTTGCATGGCTACACCTTC. Translation: CASTGVGTVDLHGYTF.

The chain links TRBV7-9 to TRBJ1-3; D unclear. Germline CDR1 reads SEHNR; CDR2 reads FQNEAQ (reference sequence). The V end lost 5 bases, the J end lost 0 bases, and 14 bases lay between the germline ends. The CDR3 contains 16 residues. This CDR3 is CASSPFTAGSGNTIYF. The DNA of the CDR3 is TGTGCCAGCAGCCCCTTTACAGCCGGCTCTGGAAACACCATATATTTT.

The V and J genes are TRBV6-5 and TRBJ2-7; D may correspond to TRBD1 or TRBD2 (5 bases each). CDR3 size: 14 residues. Trimming shortened V by 6 bases and J by 3 bases, and 15 bases separated the two germline ends. In germline, CDR1 is MNHEY, CDR2 SVGAGI. The DNA of the CDR3 is TGTGCCAGCAGCGGGACGACGCCCCGCTACGAGCAGTACTTC. This encodes CASSGTTPRYEQYF.

The rearrangement joins TRBV27 to TRBJ1-3; D not resolved. CDR1 MNHEY and CDR2 SMNVEV come from the germline V gene (reference sequence). Trimming shortened V by 5 bases and J by 0 bases, and 8 bases separated the two germline ends. CDR3 size: 14 residues. CDR3 residues: CASSPGSSGNTIYF. CDR3 sequence (DNA): TGTGCCAGCAGTCCCGGGAGCTCTGGAAACACCATATATTTT.

The chain is built from TRBV4-1 and TRBJ1-2; D uncertain. CDR1 is MGHRA and CDR2 is YSYEKL in the germline V gene. This CDR3 comprises 17 residues. V was clipped by 3 bases and J by 4 bases, with 21 bases between them. The CDR3 DNA reads TGCGCCAGCAGCCACACCCTCGCACGGGTACTAGGCTATGGCTACACCTTC. It specifies CASSHTLARVLGYGYTF.

The chain carries TRBV11-3 and TRBJ2-7; no definite D call. Trimming pared 4 bases from V and 5 bases from J, leaving 12 bases between. The CDR3 has 13 amino acids. Germline CDR1 is SGHNT and CDR2 is YENEEA. CDR3 loop: CASSSSGADEQYF. DNA of the CDR3: TGTGCCAGCAGCTCCTCAGGAGCCGACGAGCAGTACTTC.

The chain recombines TRBV15 with TRBJ2-5; 8 bases line up with TRBD2. The CDR3 is 15 amino acids. CDR1 is LNHNV and CDR2 is YYDKDF in the germline V gene (reference sequence). The V and J ends lost 8 bases and 5 bases, in that order; junction bases with no gene match: 13. The CDR3 is CATSHRGGASETQYF. The CDR3 nucleotides read TGTGCCACCTCCCATCGGGGGGGCGCATCGGAGACCCAGTACTTC.

This rearrangement joins TRBV11-3 to TRBJ2-2; 9 nucleotides line up with TRBD2. The V and J ends lost 0 bases and 7 bases, in that order; junction bases with no gene match: 6. This CDR3 has 16 amino acids. In germline, CDR1 is SGHNT, CDR2 YENEEA. In nucleotides, the CDR3 is TGTGCCAGCAGCTTAGACAGGCGGGAGGGCCTCGGGGAGCTGTTTTTT. Translation gives CASSLDRREGLGELFF.